These 16 T cell receptor beta chains were sequenced from one sample in a study of T cells in pancreatic ductal adenocarcinoma. The repertoire was sequenced with immunoSEQ multiplex PCR; TCRdb's copy has only in-frame clones and lacks some. This sample has under 6,500 clones; about 70% occur once, and the top ten carry 8.8%. Surgery without prior neoadjuvant therapy was the treatment of the selected pancreatic ductal adenocarcinoma patients. Material: pancreatic tumor tissue. The receptors here all came from a human donor with pancreatic ductal adenocarcinoma.

The chain carries TRBV6-5 and TRBJ2-1; TRBD2 is a possible D gene (5 bases). Per germline, CDR1 MNHEY and CDR2 SVGAGI. The V gene lost 8 bases and the J gene lost 2 bases, with 13 bases spanning the gap. This CDR3 has 14 residues. The CDR3: CASSTDFAYNEQFF. Written as DNA, the CDR3 is TGTGCCAGCTCTACGGACTTCGCCTACAATGAGCAGTTCTTC.

This sequence joins TRBV29-1 and TRBJ1-2; TRBD1 agrees at 9 bases. Germline V CDR1 and CDR2: SQVTM, ANQGSEA. The CDR3 has 12 amino acids. The J segment lost 7 bases and the V segment lost 7 bases, leaving 7 bases of the junction unmatched. As DNA, the CDR3 is TGCAGCGCGGGACAGGGTATTGTTGGCTACACCTTC. It encodes CSAGQGIVGYTF.

This sequence joins TRBV7-8 and TRBJ1-5, with a tentative D call TRBD1 (6 bases). The CDR3 consists of 16 residues. The germline CDR1 and CDR2 sequences are SGHVS and FQNEAQ. With 1 base removed from V and 6 bases from J, the gap between germline ends came to 16 bases. In nucleotides, the CDR3 is TGTGCCAGCAGCTTAGGACGGGGGGGCGCAGGTCAGCCCCAGCATTTT. Its protein product is CASSLGRGGAGQPQHF.

V is TRBV2 and J is TRBJ2-2, with D perhaps TRBD2 (5 bases). Germline V lookup: CDR1 SNHLY, CDR2 FYNNEI. Deletions cut 3 bases from V and 5 bases from J, with 13 bases between. The CDR3 length is 15 residues. The CDR3 DNA reads TGTGCCAGCAGTGAGGCGAGGGCAGGTACCGGGGAGCTGTTTTTT. Translated: CASSEARAGTGELFF. Drawing the rest from reference TRBV2 and TRBJ2-2, the complete variable domain is EPEVTQTPSHQVTQMGQEVILRCVPISNHLYFYWYRQILGQKVEFLVSFYNNEISEKSEIFDDQFSVERPDGSNFTLKIRSTKLEDSAMYFCASSEARAGTGELFFGEGSRLTVL.

The V call is TRBV9, the J call TRBJ1-6; no reliable D call. Deletions cut 0 bases from V and 2 bases from J, with 6 bases between. The CDR3 spans 15 residues. From germline, CDR1 is SGDLS and CDR2 YYNGEE. DNA for the CDR3: TGTGCCAGCAGCGTAGACCCAGCCTATAATTCACCCCTCCACTTT. Protein product: CASSVDPAYNSPLHF.

V and J are TRBV7-9 and TRBJ1-4, with D perhaps matching TRBD1 (6 bases). V was pared by 9 bases and J by 7 bases, with 12 bases between. This CDR3 is 12 amino acids long. Germline values: CDR1 SEHNR, CDR2 FQNEAQ (reference sequence). CDR3 loop: CASKLGGEKLFF. CDR3 in DNA: TGTGCCAGTAAACTAGGGGGTGAAAAACTGTTTTTT.

This chain links TRBV4-1 with TRBJ2-3; a weak D match, TRBD2 (7 bases). The CDR3 consists of 17 residues. Per the germline V gene, CDR1 is MGHRA and CDR2 is YSYEKL. V was clipped by 3 bases and J by 4 bases, with 20 bases between them. The CDR3 loop is CASSQLGGGSTSDTQYF. For the CDR3, the DNA is TGCGCCAGCAGCCAGCTTGGCGGGGGCTCAACCTCAGATACGCAGTATTTT.

V is TRBV27 and J is TRBJ2-5, with TRBD1 matching 10 bases. CDR3 size: 16 residues. With V trimmed by 0 bases and J by 3 bases, 4 bases remained unmatched. Germline CDR1 is MNHEY and CDR2 is SMNVEV (reference sequence). The CDR3: CASSLSIGTGEETQYF. The CDR3 DNA reads TGTGCCAGCAGTTTATCGATCGGGACAGGGGAAGAGACCCAGTACTTC.

The chain carries TRBV6-5 and TRBJ2-5; 10 bases map to TRBD1. V gave up 8 bases and J gave up 7 bases; unmatched junction bases: 7. Germline V gene lookup returns CDR1 MNHEY and CDR2 SVGAGI. The CDR3 is 13 residues long. Written as DNA, the CDR3 is TGTGCCAGCGCGTATGGGACAGGGGTGACCCAGTACTTC. Encoded protein: CASAYGTGVTQYF.

This clone occurred once. The V gene is TRBV28, the J gene TRBJ1-1; TRBD1 aligns across 11 bases. The V gene's germline CDR1 is MDHEN and CDR2 SYDVKM. V dropped 5 bases and J dropped 2; count of bases not matched to a gene: 7. This CDR3 comprises 16 residues. For the CDR3, the DNA is TGTGCCAGCAGTCGGACAGGGGGCGGGGGAAACACTGAAGCTTTCTTT. Protein product: CASSRTGGGGNTEAFF.

The chain combines TRBV7-2 with TRBJ2-7; 7 bases fit TRBD1. CDR3 length: 15 amino acids. From germline, CDR1 is SGHTA and CDR2 FQGNSA. The V and J ends lost 5 bases and 0 bases, in that order; junction bases with no gene match: 7. CDR3 sequence reads: CASSRLRDSSYEQYF. In DNA form, the CDR3 reads TGTGCCAGCAGCAGGCTTCGGGACAGCTCCTACGAGCAGTACTTC.

The genes are TRBV23-1 and TRBJ2-6, with D perhaps TRBD1 (8 bases). TRBV23-1 falls under the ORF class, with uncertain function. CDR3 length: 19 residues. The V gene lost 2 bases and the J gene lost 2 bases, with 19 bases spanning the gap. In DNA form, the CDR3 reads TGCGCCAGCAGTCAACGCCTACAGGGGGAGGGGGCTGGGGCCAACGTCCTGACTTTC. It specifies CASSQRLQGEGAGANVLTF.

The chain couples TRBV6-1 to TRBJ1-6; TRBD1 might be the D (6 bases). Trimming pared 7 bases from V and 7 bases from J, leaving 17 bases between. This CDR3 has 15 amino acids. The germline CDR1 and CDR2 sequences are MNHNS and SASEGT. In DNA form, the CDR3 reads TGTGCCAGCATTCCCTTGGACAGCCGAAATTCACCCCTCCACTTT. Translating it yields CASIPLDSRNSPLHF.

The chain recombines TRBV5-6 with TRBJ2-6; possibly TRBD1 for D (5 bases). CDR1 and CDR2 from the germline V gene are SGHDT and YYEEEE. V lost 3 bases and J lost 0, with 7 bases in between. This CDR3 has 15 amino acids. The CDR3 loop is CASSSQGSGANVLTF. The CDR3 DNA is TGTGCCAGCAGCTCCCAGGGCTCTGGGGCCAACGTCCTGACTTTC.

This clone was observed a handful of times. This rearrangement joins TRBV19 to TRBJ1-1; no firm D call. This CDR3 contains 15 residues. CDR1 is LNHDA and CDR2 is SQIVND in the germline V gene (reference sequence). V lost 3 bases to trimming and J lost 1 base, with 12 bases between them. The CDR3 region has the DNA TGTGCCAGTAGTATCTCCGGCCGACAGAACACTGAAGCTTTCTTT. Amino acids: CASSISGRQNTEAFF.

The CDR3: CASSSAGSRPSTDTQYF. Written as DNA, the CDR3 is TGTGCCAGCAGCTCAGCGGGGAGTCGTCCTAGCACAGATACGCAGTATTTT. This chain connects TRBV5-4 to TRBJ2-3; 7 bases line up with TRBD2. The CDR3 spans 17 residues. V was pared by 3 bases and J by 0 bases, with 10 bases of the junction left unmatched. Germline V CDR1 and CDR2: SGHNT, YYREEE (reference sequence).